The source of this T cell receptor (beta chain) is a study of T cells in tumors after PD-1 blockade. In the study overall: A subset received ongoing vismodegib 150 mg daily alongside anti-PD-1 therapy.

Study outcomes and limitations: About 45% of tumor TCR clonotypes were also found in blood.

CDR3 length: 16 residues. V shed 2 bases, J shed 6 bases, and the junction held 9 bases outside the gene matches. Germline V gene data show CDR1 as GTSNPN and CDR2 as SVGIG (reference sequence). The data were produced by immunoSEQ multiplex PCR, yet TCRdb's version contains in-frame clones alone and is incomplete. The sample yields about 59,000 clones, about 82% seen once. Notes on this clone: Its target is unknown.

The chain employs TRBV30 and TRBJ1-6; TRBD1 agrees at 8 bases. This TCR came from a human donor with basal cell carcinoma. The starting material was PBMCs, obtained before anti-PD-1 treatment. The CDR3 protein is CAWSLPGQVFNSPLHF. CDR3 in DNA: TGTGCCTGGAGTCTCCCGGGACAGGTTTTTAATTCACCCCTCCACTTT.